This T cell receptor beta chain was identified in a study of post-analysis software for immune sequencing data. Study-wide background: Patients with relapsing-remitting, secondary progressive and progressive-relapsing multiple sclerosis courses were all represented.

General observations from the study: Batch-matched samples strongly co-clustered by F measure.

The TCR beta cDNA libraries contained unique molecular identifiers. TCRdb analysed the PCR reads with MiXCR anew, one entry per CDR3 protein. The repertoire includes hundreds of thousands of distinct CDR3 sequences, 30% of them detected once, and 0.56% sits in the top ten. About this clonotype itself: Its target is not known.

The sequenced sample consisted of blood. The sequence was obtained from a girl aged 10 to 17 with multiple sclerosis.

Here the CDR3 reads CASSFSIEDTEAFF. The CDR3 nucleotides are TGCGCCAGCAGCTTTTCGATAGAAGACACTGAAGCTTTCTTT. This chain connects TRBV5-1 to TRBJ1-1; D call uncertain. This CDR3 is 14 amino acids long. Trimming pared 2 bases from V and 3 bases from J, leaving 11 bases between. Germline V lookup: CDR1 SGHRS, CDR2 YFSETQ.